The 3 T cell receptor beta chains reported below all come from one sample, sequenced in a study of CD8 T cells in ankylosing spondylitis. Findings of the study overall: Characteristic, it appeared, of ankylosing spondylitis blood was a TCR beta motif of several highly homologous variants.

TCRdb fed the 5' RACE reads into MiXCR, producing one record per CDR3 protein. Seen here are some 220,000 distinct CDR3 sequences, around 7.9% observed once, and the top ten hold more than 13%. Their target antigens are unknown. Source material: blood, either unsorted or a sorted T cell fraction (not recorded which). The receptor source for this set is a male donor with ankylosing spondylitis.

This clonotype has only a few counts. The chain couples TRBV11-3 to TRBJ2-7; possible D gene TRBD1, 5 bases. CDR1 and CDR2 (germline): SGHNT, YENEEA. V was cut by 5 bases and J by 4 bases, with 15 bases left in between. This CDR3 has 14 residues. As DNA, the CDR3 is TGTGCCAGCAGCCACCGACATGGGGCTTACGAGCAGTACTTC. Amino acid sequence: CASSHRHGAYEQYF.

At least ten counts were recorded for this clonotype. V usage is TRBV5-8 and J usage is TRBJ2-7, with TRBD2 matching 8 bases. This CDR3 region has 15 residues. Germline-derived CDR1 and CDR2 are SGHTS and YDEGEE. V dropped 0 bases and J dropped 4; count of bases not matched to a gene: 6. CDR3 protein: CASSLAVLADYEQYF. Here the CDR3 DNA reads TGTGCCAGCAGCTTGGCCGTACTAGCGGATTACGAGCAGTACTTC.

This clonotype came up many times. The genes are TRBV5-5 and TRBJ2-5; D gene unclear. V shed 4 bases and J shed 1 base, with 14 bases lying between them. CDR1 SGHKS and CDR2 YYEKEE come from the germline V gene (reference sequence). This CDR3 spans 15 amino acids. CDR3 bases: TGTGCCAGCAGCAGACGAATTACAGTCCAAGAGACCCAGTACTTC. Residues: CASSRRITVQETQYF. Filled out from reference TRBV5-5 and TRBJ2-5, the complete variable domain reads DAGVTQSPTHLIKTRGQQVTLRCSPISGHKSVSWYQQVLGQGPQFIFQYYEKEERGRGNFPDRFSARQFPNYSSELNVNALLLGDSALYLCASSRRITVQETQYFGPGTRLLVL.